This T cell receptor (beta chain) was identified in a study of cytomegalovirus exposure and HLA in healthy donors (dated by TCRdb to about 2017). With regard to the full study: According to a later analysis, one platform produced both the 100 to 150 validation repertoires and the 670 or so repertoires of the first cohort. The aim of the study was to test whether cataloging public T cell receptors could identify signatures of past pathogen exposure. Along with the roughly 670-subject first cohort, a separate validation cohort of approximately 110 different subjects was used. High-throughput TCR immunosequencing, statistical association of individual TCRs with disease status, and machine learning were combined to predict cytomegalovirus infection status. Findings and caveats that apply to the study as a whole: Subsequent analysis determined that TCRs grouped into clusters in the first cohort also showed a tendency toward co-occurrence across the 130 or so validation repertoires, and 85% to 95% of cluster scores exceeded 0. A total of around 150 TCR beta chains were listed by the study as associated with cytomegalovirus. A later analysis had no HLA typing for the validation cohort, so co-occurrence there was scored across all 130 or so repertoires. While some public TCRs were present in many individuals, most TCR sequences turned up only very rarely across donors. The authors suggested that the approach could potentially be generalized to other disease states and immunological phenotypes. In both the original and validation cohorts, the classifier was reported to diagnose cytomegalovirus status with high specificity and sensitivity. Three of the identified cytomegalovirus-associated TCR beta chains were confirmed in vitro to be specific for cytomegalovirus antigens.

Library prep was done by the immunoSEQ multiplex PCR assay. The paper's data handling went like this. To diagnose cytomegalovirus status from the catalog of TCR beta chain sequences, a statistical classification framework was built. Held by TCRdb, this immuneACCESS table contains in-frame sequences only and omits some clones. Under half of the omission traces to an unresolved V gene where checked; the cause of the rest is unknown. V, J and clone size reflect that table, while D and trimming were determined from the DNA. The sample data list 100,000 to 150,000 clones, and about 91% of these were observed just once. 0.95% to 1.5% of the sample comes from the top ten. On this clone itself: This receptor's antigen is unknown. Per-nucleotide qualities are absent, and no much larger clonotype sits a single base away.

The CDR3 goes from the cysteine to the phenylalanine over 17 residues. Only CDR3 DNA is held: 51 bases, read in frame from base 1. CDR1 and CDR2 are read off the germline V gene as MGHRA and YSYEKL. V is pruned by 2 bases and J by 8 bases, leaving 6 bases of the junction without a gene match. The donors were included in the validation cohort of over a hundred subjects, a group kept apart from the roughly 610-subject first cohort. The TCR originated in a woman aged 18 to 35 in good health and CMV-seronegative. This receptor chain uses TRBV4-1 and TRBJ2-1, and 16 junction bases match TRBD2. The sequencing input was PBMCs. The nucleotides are TGCGCCAGCAGCCAATCCGGGACTAGCGGGGGGGCCGATGAGCAGTTCTTC. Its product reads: CASSQSGTSGGADEQFF.